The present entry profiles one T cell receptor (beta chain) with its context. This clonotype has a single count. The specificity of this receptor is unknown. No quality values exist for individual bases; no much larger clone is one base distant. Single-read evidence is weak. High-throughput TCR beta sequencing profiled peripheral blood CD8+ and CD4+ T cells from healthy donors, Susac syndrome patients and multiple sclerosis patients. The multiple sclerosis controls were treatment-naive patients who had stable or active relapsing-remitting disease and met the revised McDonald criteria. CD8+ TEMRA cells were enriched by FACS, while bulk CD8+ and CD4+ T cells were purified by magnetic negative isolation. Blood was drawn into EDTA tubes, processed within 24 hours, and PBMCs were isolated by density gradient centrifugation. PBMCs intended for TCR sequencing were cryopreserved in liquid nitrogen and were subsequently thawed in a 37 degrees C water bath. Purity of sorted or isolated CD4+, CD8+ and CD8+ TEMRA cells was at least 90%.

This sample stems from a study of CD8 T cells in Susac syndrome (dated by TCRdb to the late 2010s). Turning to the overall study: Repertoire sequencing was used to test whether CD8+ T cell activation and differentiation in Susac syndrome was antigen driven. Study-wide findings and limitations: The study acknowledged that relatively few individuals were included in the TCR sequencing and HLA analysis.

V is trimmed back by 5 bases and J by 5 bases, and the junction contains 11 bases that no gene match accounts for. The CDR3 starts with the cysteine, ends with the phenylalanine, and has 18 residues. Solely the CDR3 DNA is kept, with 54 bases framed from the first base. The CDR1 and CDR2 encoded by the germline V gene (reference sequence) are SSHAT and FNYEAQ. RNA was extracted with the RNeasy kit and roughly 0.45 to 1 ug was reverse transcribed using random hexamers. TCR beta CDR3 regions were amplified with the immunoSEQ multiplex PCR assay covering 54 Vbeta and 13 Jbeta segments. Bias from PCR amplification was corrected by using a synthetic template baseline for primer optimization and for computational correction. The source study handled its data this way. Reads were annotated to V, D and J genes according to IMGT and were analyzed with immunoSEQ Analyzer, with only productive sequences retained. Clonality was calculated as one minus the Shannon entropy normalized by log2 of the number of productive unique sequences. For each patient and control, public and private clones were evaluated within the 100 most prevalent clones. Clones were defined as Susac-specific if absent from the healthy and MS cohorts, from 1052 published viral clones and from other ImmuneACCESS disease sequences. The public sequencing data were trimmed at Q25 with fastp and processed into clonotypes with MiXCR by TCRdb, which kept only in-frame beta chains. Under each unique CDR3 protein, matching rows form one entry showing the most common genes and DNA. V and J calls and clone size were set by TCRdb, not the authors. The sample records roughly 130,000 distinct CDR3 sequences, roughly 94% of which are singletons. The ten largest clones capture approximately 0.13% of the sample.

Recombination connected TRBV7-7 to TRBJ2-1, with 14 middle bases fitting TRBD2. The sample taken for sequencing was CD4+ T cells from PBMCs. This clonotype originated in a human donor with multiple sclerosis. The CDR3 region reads CASSRESGTSGRDNEQFF. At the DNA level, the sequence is TGTGCCAGCAGCCGGGAGTCCGGGACTAGCGGGAGAGACAATGAGCAGTTCTTC.